These 22 T cell receptor beta chains originate from one sample sequenced in a study of CXCR3-negative and CXCR3-positive naive CD8 T cells. Study results and limitations: CXCR3-negative naive cells had less hydrophobic TRB CDR3s than did CXCR3-positive naive cells.

UMI-labeled 5' RACE TRB cDNA libraries were prepared from the cells. From the 5' RACE reads, TCRdb lists one entry per CDR3 protein and no DNA. The sample totals some 130,000 distinct CDR3 sequences. Their specific antigens are unknown. The sample was naive CXCR3+ CD8+ T cells from blood. Subset specified: CD45RO-CCR7+CD27+CD95- naive CD8+ T cells expressing CXCR3 (TNR3+). The origin of the receptors is a human donor in good health. Some clones in this sample may be carry-over from other donors' samples.

The chain links TRBV4-3 to TRBJ2-7; absent DNA, TCRdb's TRBD1 call cannot be checked. CDR1 and CDR2 (germline): LGHNA, YSLEER. This CDR3 spans 15 amino acids. CDR3 residues: CASSQRQGSNYEQYF.

This rearrangement joins TRBV25-1 to TRBJ2-1; without DNA, the TCRdb call of TRBD2 cannot be checked. CDR1 MGHDK and CDR2 SYGVNS come from the germline V gene. This CDR3 has 13 residues. The CDR3: CASTGGIYNEQFF.

V and J are TRBV28 and TRBJ2-3; TCRdb names TRBD2, which stays unverified in the absence of DNA. The CDR3 has 14 amino acids. Germline CDR1 and CDR2: MDHEN and SYDVKM. The chain's CDR3 is CASTKTSGGDTQYF.

This rearrangement joins TRBV6-5 to TRBJ1-1. The CDR3 loop spans 12 amino acids. In germline, CDR1 is MNHEY, CDR2 SVGAGI. CDR3 sequence: CATLQRGSEAFF.

The chain employs TRBV9 and TRBJ2-7; TCRdb indicates TRBD1, and absent DNA this call remains unverified. Germline V gives CDR1 SGDLS, CDR2 YYNGEE. CDR3 length: 15 amino acids. Here the CDR3 reads CASSFSGTGLHEQYF.

The gene calls are TRBV12-3 or TRBV12-4 and TRBJ2-7; the TCRdb call, TRBD1, lacks DNA for checking. CDR3 length equals 14 residues. The CDR3 sequence is CASSLRDRAYEQYF.

The V and J genes are TRBV21-1 and TRBJ2-1. TRBV21-1 counts as a pseudogene. The CDR3 covers 16 residues. CDR3 sequence: CASSKAPGRSYNEQFF.

The rearrangement joins TRBV7-2 to TRBJ1-1. The CDR3 covers 15 residues. Germline V gene sequence: CDR1 SGHTA, CDR2 FQGNSA. CDR3: CASSLATNLNTEAFF. The full variable domain, rest sourced from reference TRBV7-2 and TRBJ1-1, is GAGVSQSPSNKVTEKGKDVELRCDPISGHTALYWYRQSLGQGLEFLIYFQGNSAPDKSGLPSDRFSAERTGGSVSTLTIQRTQQEDSAVYLCASSLATNLNTEAFFGQGTRLTVV.

The genes are TRBV28 and TRBJ2-1; with no DNA, the TCRdb D assignment of TRBD2 cannot be verified. The CDR3 has 15 residues. Germline CDR1 MDHEN, CDR2 SYDVKM. This CDR3 is CASSFSRASYNEQFF.

J is TRBJ2-2 and V is TRBV29-1; there is no DNA to check the TCRdb D call of TRBD1. Germline lookup yields CDR1 SQVTM and CDR2 ANQGSEA. This CDR3 region has 13 residues. CDR3 in amino acids: CSVRTGSSGELFF.

The chain employs TRBV20-1 and TRBJ2-3. CDR3 length: 13 amino acids. The germline V gene has CDR1 DFQATT and CDR2 SNEGSKA (reference sequence). This CDR3 is CSARALTKDTQYF.

This sequence joins TRBV7-9 and TRBJ1-1; TCRdb designates TRBD1, a call that cannot be tested without DNA. The V gene's germline CDR1 is SEHNR and CDR2 FQNEAQ (reference sequence). The CDR3 totals 17 residues. The CDR3 region is CASSSNYRGGENTEAFF.

J is TRBJ1-1 and V is TRBV27; TCRdb proposes TRBD1, but this gene call is untestable without DNA. Germline-derived CDR1 and CDR2 are MNHEY and SMNVEV (reference sequence). CDR3 length equals 14 residues. The CDR3 protein is CATKPTQDYTEAFF.

The chain uses TRBV12-3 or TRBV12-4 and TRBJ2-5. The length of the CDR3 is 12 residues. CDR3 protein: CASSPITGSRYF.

This sequence joins TRBV9 and TRBJ2-5; TCRdb's D call, TRBD1, is unchecked because there is no DNA. Per the germline V gene, CDR1 is SGDLS and CDR2 is YYNGEE. This CDR3 contains 13 residues. The CDR3 region is CASIRDNQETQYF.

V usage is TRBV7-9 and J usage is TRBJ2-1; absent DNA, TCRdb's TRBD2 call cannot be checked. The V gene's germline CDR1 is SEHNR and CDR2 FQNEAQ (reference sequence). This CDR3 contains 15 residues. CDR3: CASSLFAGGGNEQFF.

V gene TRBV27 combines with J gene TRBJ2-1; TCRdb calls TRBD2, which cannot be checked without DNA. The CDR3 is 16 amino acids. The germline V gene has CDR1 MNHEY and CDR2 SMNVEV (reference sequence). CDR3 in amino acids: CASSSGLAGGMDEQFF.

CDR3: CASSPRDYNYEQYF. The genes are TRBV3-1 and TRBJ2-7; TCRdb proposes TRBD2, but this gene call is untestable without DNA. This CDR3 has 14 amino acids. Germline assignment: CDR1 LGHDT and CDR2 YNNKEL (reference sequence).

The V gene is TRBV12-3 or TRBV12-4, the J gene TRBJ2-7. The CDR3 totals 14 residues. The CDR3 loop is CASSFSRGSNEQYF.

V and J are TRBV7-2 and TRBJ2-2. This CDR3 has 13 amino acids. Germline assignment: CDR1 SGHTA and CDR2 FQGNSA. CDR3 sequence reads: CASSFGWAGELFF.

This chain joins TRBV7-9 and TRBJ1-1; TCRdb indicates TRBD1, and absent DNA this call remains unverified. This CDR3 region has 13 residues. The V gene's germline CDR1 is SEHNR and CDR2 FQNEAQ (reference sequence). This CDR3 reads CASSPTGATEAFF.

This chain connects TRBV4-1 to TRBJ1-5; the TCRdb D gene call, TRBD1, has no DNA to confirm it. CDR1 is MGHRA, CDR2 YSYEKL, per germline. The CDR3 spans 16 residues. This CDR3 reads CASSHRPDRGNQPQHF.